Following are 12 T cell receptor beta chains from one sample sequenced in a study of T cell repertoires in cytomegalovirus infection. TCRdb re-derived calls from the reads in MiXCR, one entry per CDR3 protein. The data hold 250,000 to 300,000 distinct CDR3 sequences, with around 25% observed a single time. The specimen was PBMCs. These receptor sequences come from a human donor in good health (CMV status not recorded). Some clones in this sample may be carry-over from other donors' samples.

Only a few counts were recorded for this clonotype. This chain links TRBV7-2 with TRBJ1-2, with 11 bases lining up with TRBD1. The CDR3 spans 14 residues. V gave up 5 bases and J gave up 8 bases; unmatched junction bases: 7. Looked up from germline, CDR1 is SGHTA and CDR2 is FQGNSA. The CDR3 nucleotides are TGTGCCAGCAGCAAAGGACAGGGGGCACGAGGCTACACCTTC. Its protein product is CASSKGQGARGYTF.

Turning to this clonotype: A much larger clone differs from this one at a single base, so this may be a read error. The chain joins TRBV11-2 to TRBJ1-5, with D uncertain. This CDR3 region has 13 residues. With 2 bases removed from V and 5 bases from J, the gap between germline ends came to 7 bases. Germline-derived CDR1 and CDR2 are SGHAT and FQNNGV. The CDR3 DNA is TGTGCCAGCAGCTTAATGGCGGATCAGCCCCAGCATTTT. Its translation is CASSLMADQPQHF.

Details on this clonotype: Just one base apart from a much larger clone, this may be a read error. CDR3 loop: CSVPGLAGYKQYF. The DNA of the CDR3 is TGCAGCGTACCGGGACTAGCGGGCTACAAGCAGTACTTC. The rearrangement links TRBV29-1 to TRBJ2-7, with 12 bases matching TRBD2. The length of the CDR3 is 13 residues. Germline V gives CDR1 SQVTM, CDR2 ANQGSEA.

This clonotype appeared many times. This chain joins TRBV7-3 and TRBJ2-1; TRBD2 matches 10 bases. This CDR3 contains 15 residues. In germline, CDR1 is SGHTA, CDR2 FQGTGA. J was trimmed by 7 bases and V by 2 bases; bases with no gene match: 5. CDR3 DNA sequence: TGTGCCAGCAGCTTAGAGCGGGGGGGAGGAAATGAGCAGTTCTTC. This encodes CASSLERGGGNEQFF.

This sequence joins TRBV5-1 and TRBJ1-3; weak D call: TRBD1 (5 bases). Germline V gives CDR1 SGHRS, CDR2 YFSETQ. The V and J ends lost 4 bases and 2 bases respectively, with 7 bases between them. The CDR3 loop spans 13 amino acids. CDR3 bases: TGCGCCAGCAGCCAGGGTACTGGAAACACCATATATTTT. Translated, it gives CASSQGTGNTIYF.

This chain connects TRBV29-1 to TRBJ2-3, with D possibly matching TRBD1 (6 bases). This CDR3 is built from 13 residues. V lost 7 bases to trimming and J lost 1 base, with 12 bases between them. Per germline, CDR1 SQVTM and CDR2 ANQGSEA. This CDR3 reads CSGVDRRTDTQYF. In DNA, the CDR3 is TGCAGCGGGGTGGACAGACGCACAGATACGCAGTATTTT.

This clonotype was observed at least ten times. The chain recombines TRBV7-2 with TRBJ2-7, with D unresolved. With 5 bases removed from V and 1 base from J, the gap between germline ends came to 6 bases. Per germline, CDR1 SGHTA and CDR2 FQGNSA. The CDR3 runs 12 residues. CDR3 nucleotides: TGTGCCAGCAGCCACTCATCCTACGAGCAGTACTTC. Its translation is CASSHSSYEQYF.

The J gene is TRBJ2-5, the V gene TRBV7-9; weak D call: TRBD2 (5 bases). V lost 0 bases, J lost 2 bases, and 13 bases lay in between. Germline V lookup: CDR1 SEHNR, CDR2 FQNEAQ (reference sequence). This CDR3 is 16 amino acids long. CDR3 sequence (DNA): TGTGCCAGCAGCTTAGCGCGGGCGGTTCTACAAGAGACCCAGTACTTC. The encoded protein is CASSLARAVLQETQYF.

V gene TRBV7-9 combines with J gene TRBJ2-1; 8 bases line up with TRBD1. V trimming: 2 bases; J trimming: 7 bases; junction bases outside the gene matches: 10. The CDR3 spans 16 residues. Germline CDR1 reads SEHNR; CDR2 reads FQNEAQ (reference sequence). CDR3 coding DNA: TGTGCCAGCAGCTTACGCGACACAGGGGGGAAGAATGAGCAGTTCTTC. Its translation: CASSLRDTGGKNEQFF.

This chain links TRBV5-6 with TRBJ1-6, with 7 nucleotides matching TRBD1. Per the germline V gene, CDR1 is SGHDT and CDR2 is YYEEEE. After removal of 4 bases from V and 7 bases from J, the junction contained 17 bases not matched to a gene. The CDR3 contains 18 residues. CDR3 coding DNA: TGTGCCAGCAGCCCTACCTTGGGGGACAGAGCGAAAAATTCACCCCTCCACTTT. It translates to CASSPTLGDRAKNSPLHF.

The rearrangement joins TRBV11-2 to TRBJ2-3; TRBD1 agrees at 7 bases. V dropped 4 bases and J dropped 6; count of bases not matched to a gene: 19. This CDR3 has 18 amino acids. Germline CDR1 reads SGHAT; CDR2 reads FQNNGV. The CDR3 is CASSSPGGTVVSGDTQYF. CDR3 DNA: TGTGCCAGCAGCTCCCCTGGTGGGACAGTGGTATCGGGGGATACGCAGTATTTT.

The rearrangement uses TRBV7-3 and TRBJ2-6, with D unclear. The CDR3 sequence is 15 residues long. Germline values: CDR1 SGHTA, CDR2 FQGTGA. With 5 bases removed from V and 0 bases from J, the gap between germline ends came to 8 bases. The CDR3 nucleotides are TGTGCCAGCAGCCCTCTCAGCTCTGGGGCCAACGTCCTGACTTTC. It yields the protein CASSPLSSGANVLTF.